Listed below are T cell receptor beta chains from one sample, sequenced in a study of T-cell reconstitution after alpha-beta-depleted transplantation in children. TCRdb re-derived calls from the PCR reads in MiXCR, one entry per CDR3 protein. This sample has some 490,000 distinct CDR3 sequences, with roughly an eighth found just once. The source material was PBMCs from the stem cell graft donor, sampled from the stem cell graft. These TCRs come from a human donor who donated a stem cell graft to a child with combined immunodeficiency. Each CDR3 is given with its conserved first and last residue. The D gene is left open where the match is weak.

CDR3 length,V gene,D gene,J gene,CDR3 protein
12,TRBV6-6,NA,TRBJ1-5,CASTRANQPQHF
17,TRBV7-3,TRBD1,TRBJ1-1,CASSSHSGDRVNTEAFF
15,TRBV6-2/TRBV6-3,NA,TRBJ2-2,CASSYSLTGTGELFF
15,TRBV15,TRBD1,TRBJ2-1,CATSRGQGELHEQFF
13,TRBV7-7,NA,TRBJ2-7,CASSVSGSHEQYF
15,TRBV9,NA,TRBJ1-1,CASSVTAGLNTEAFF
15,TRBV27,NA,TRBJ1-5,CASRSLLGANQPQHF
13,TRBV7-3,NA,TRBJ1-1,CASSTQMNTEAFF
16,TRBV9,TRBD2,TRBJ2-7,CASSASPGGPSDEQYF
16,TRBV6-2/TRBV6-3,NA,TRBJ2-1,CASSYAPTGGGDEQFF
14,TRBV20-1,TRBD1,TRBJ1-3,CSARPRTGRYTIYF
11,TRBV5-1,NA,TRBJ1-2,CASSQDHDYTF
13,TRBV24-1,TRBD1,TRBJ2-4,CATSGTGIYIQYF
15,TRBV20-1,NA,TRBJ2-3,CSASSLAAGTDTQYF
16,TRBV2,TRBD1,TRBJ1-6,CASRLDRGTYNSPLHF
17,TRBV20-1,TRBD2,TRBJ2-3,CCARDRVAGPRTDTQYF
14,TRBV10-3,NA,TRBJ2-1,CAISALRNGNEQLF
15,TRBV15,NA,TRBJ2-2,CATSREARNTGELFF
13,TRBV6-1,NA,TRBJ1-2,CASRQDAGDGYTF
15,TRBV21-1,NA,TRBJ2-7,CASTPSPAEHYEQYF
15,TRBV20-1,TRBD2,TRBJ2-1,CSARGGLGGGNEQFF
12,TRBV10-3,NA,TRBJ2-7,CAISEPSYEQYF
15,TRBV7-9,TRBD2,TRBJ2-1,CASSFSGGAEGEQFF
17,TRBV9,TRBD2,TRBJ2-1,CASSGTLAGNSYNEQFF
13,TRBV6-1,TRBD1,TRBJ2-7,CASRDRVGYEQYF
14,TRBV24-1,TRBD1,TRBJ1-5,CATSPTGEGQPQHF
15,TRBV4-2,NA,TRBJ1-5,CASSQELYSNQPQHF
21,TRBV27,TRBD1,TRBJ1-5,CASSFLGKTGNVKKNNQPQHF
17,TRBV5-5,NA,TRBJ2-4,CASSLGGGLLAKNIQYF
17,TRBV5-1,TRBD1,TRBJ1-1,CASSLVGQGAMNTEAFF
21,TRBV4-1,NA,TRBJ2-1,CASSLLLGTPLRDNLYNEQFF
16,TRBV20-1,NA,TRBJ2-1,CSARGGLRAVYNEQFF
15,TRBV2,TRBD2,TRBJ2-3,CASSVLAGAPGTQYF
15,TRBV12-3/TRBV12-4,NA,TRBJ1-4,CASRRGETTNEKLFF
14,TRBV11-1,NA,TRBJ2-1,CASSVNRAYNEQFF
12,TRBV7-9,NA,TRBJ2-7,CASSPTPLEQYF
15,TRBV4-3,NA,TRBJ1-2,CASSLELSANYGYTF
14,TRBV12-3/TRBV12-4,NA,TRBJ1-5,CASSLPLVDSAQHF
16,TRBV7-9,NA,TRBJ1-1,CASSLDPWQLNTEAFF
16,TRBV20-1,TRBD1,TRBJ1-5,CSAPLLGTGGRQPQHF
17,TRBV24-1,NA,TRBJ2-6,CATSDWTKSSGANVLTF
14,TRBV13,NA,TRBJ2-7,CASRQIRLNYEQYF
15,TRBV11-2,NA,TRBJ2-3,CASSLLVAATDTQYF
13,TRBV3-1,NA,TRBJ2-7,CASSQGPPHEQYF
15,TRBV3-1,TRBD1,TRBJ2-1,CASSQSAGGYNEQFF
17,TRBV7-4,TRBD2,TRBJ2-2,CASSLGASGSNTGELFF
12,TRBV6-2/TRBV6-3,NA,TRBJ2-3,CASSYTGDTQYF
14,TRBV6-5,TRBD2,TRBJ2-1,CASVASGGNNEQFF
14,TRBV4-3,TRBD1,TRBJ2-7,CASSHGQGPYEQYF
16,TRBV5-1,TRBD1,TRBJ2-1,CASSSPTGQGADEQFF
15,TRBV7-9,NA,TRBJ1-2,CASSLGAGGRYGYTF
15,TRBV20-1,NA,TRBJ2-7,CSARGTYRVSYEQYF
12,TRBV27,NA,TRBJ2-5,CASSLGRGTQYF
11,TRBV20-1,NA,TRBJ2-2,CSGGSPGELFF
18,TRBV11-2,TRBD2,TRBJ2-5,CASSLWLQASGSGETQYF